The sequence of this T cell receptor beta chain was determined in a study of T cell repertoires in cytomegalovirus infection. The CDR3 extends over 14 amino acids. CDR1 is LNHDA and CDR2 is SQIVND in the germline V gene (reference sequence). With 8 bases removed from V and 2 bases from J, the gap between germline ends came to 13 bases. One entry per CDR3 protein results from TCRdb running MiXCR on the reads. The sample has around 130,000 distinct CDR3 sequences, less than 9.5% seen once. The chain combines TRBV19 with TRBJ1-5; D call uncertain. The receptor comes from a human donor in good health (CMV status not recorded). Some clones in this sample may be carry-over from other donors' samples. Sequenced input: PBMCs. CDR3 region: CASSRREGNQPQHF. CDR3 DNA: TGTGCCAGTTCTCGAAGGGAAGGCAATCAGCCCCAGCATTTT.